This T cell receptor (beta chain) appears in the sequencing data of a study of blood T cells in healthy people across ages. V lost 5 bases and J 3 bases, leaving 14 bases between the germline ends. This CDR3 is built from 15 residues. Germline CDR1 and CDR2: SGHTA and FQGNSA. The authors ran a second PCR of roughly 6 to 11 cycles using a sample-barcoded 5' primer and a J-beta primer mix. TCRdb re-analysed the 5' RACE reads in MiXCR, keeping a single row per CDR3 protein. Of hundreds of thousands of distinct CDR3 sequences in the sample, approximately 30% are singletons; the top ten hold 15% to 18%. This TCR came from an elderly woman in good health. This chain connects TRBV7-2 to TRBJ1-5, with a weak D call TRBD1 (5 bases). Sequencing input: blood. The CDR3 protein is CASSRSTGDNQPQHF. The CDR3 nucleotides are TGTGCCAGCAGCCGAAGTACGGGGGACAATCAGCCCCAGCATTTT.